The next 14 T cell receptor beta chains were all read from a single sample in a study of shared clonotypes between healthy human individuals. The data were produced by immunoSEQ multiplex PCR, yet TCRdb's version contains in-frame clones alone and is incomplete. The sample includes about 680,000 clones, 90% to 95% of them seen just once. CD8 cells classed as naive were CD45RO-negative and positively selected for CCR7, excluding terminally differentiated effector memory CD45RA+ cells. The sequencing sample was made of naive CD8+ T cells sorted from blood. These receptors originate from a man younger than 45 in good health.

The chain carries TRBV9 and TRBJ1-4; 7 bases agree with TRBD1. V dropped 4 bases and J dropped 7; count of bases not matched to a gene: 7. Germline V gene data show CDR1 as SGDLS and CDR2 as YYNGEE. The CDR3 consists of 14 residues. The CDR3 bases are TGTGCCAGCAGCCCAAGGACAGGCAGTGAAAAACTGTTTTTT. Translation gives CASSPRTGSEKLFF.

This rearrangement joins TRBV28 to TRBJ2-7; possibly TRBD1 for D (6 bases). The CDR3 has 15 residues. V gave up 4 bases and J gave up 3 bases, with 16 bases separating them. Germline CDR1 is MDHEN and CDR2 is SYDVKM. The CDR3 nucleotides are TGTGCCAGCAGTTACGGACAGAGGGGATTCTACGAGCAGTACTTC. The encoded protein is CASSYGQRGFYEQYF.

This chain joins TRBV18 and TRBJ2-1; D may match TRBD1 or TRBD2 (5 bases each). Germline CDR1 and CDR2: KGHSH and LQKENI. The V gene lost 1 base and the J gene lost 7 bases, with 11 bases spanning the gap. This CDR3 contains 14 residues. Written as DNA, the CDR3 is TGTGCCAGCTCACCACTGGGGGAACTTAATGAGCAGTTCTTC. It is translated as CASSPLGELNEQFF.

This sequence joins TRBV18 and TRBJ1-1, with TRBD1 as a possible D gene (5 bases). Germline values: CDR1 KGHSH, CDR2 LQKENI. Trimming cost V 4 bases and J 0 bases, with 21 bases left between them. The CDR3 sequence is 18 residues long. The DNA for the CDR3 is TGTGCCAGCTCACGTAGGGACCAGGAAACCATCCTGAACACTGAAGCTTTCTTT. Translated, it gives CASSRRDQETILNTEAFF.

This rearrangement joins TRBV4-1 to TRBJ2-7; 10 bases are shared with TRBD1. CDR3 length equals 14 residues. V gave up 3 bases and J gave up 5 bases; unmatched junction bases: 4. Germline CDR1 MGHRA, CDR2 YSYEKL. CDR3 protein: CASSQGQGRDEQYF. The DNA for the CDR3 is TGCGCCAGCAGCCAGGGACAGGGGCGGGACGAGCAGTACTTC.

The chain has TRBV13 and TRBJ2-7, with 9 positions matching TRBD1. The CDR3 sequence is 17 residues long. Per germline, CDR1 PRHDT and CDR2 FYEKMQ (reference sequence). J lost 7 bases, V lost 3 bases, and 16 bases had no gene match. The CDR3 bases are TGTGCCAGCAGCTTCGCTCCGGGACAGGGATCACCGGGGGAGCAGTACTTC. Amino acid sequence: CASSFAPGQGSPGEQYF. Drawing the rest from reference TRBV13 and TRBJ2-7, the complete variable domain is AAGVIQSPRHLIKEKRETATLKCYPIPRHDTVYWYQQGPGQDPQFLISFYEKMQSDKGSIPDRFSAQQFSDYHSELNMSSLELGDSALYFCASSFAPGQGSPGEQYFGPGTRLTVT.

This chain uses TRBV9 with TRBJ2-5; D possibly corresponds to TRBD2 (5 bases). CDR3 length equals 14 residues. Per germline, CDR1 SGDLS and CDR2 YYNGEE. V was clipped by 3 bases and J by 5 bases, with 14 bases between them. The CDR3 region is CASSGRFPGETQYF. The CDR3 region has the DNA TGTGCCAGCAGCGGTCGGTTTCCGGGGGAGACCCAGTACTTC.

Of note for this clone: Possible read error: a much larger clone is one base away. The chain is built from TRBV6-5 and TRBJ2-7; 12 bases fit TRBD1. Germline lookup yields CDR1 MNHEY and CDR2 SVGAGI. V was pared by 5 bases and J by 5 bases, with 4 bases of the junction left unmatched. The CDR3 spans 14 residues. The CDR3 region has the DNA TGTGCCAGCAGTCCCGGGACAGGGGGCCACGAGCAGTACTTC. Amino acid sequence: CASSPGTGGHEQYF.

Written as DNA, the CDR3 is TGTGCCAGCAGCTTGGCGCGGCAGGAAGACTACGAGCAGTACTTC. Its translation: CASSLARQEDYEQYF. This chain connects TRBV5-8 to TRBJ2-7; D unclear. Trimming left V 0 bases short and J 3 bases short, with 13 bases between. Germline assignment: CDR1 SGHTS and CDR2 YDEGEE. CDR3 length: 15 amino acids. Based on the CDR3 plus reference TRBV5-8 and TRBJ2-7, the full variable domain is EAGVTQSPTHLIKTRGQQATLRCSPISGHTSVYWYQQALGLGLQFLLWYDEGEERNRGNFPPRFSGRQFPNYSSELNVNALELEDSALYLCASSLARQEDYEQYFGPGTRLTVT.

In the case of this clone: Other DNA sequences of this sample code for an identical CDR3. V usage is TRBV5-1 and J usage is TRBJ2-7; 10 nucleotides line up with TRBD1. The CDR3 loop spans 14 amino acids. J gave up 7 bases and V 1 base, and 5 bases lay outside the gene matches. CDR1 and CDR2 from the germline V gene are SGHRS and YFSETQ. The CDR3 nucleotides read TGCGCCAGCAGCTTGAGGGGACAGGGGAGGGAGCAGTACTTC. Translation: CASSLRGQGREQYF.

The chain uses TRBV19 and TRBJ1-1, with 10 nucleotides matching TRBD1. CDR3 size: 13 residues. J lost 5 bases, V lost 6 bases, and 3 bases had no gene match. Germline CDR1 LNHDA, CDR2 SQIVND (reference sequence). CDR3 in amino acids: CASRGTGVTEAFF. The CDR3 bases are TGTGCCAGTAGGGGGACAGGGGTAACTGAAGCTTTCTTT. Drawing the rest from reference TRBV19 and TRBJ1-1, the complete variable domain is DGGITQSPKYLFRKEGQNVTLSCEQNLNHDAMYWYRQDPGQGLRLIYYSQIVNDFQKGDIAEGYSVSREKKESFPLTVTSAQKNPTAFYLCASRGTGVTEAFFGQGTRLTVV.

CDR3 DNA sequence: TGCAGCGTTATGAGATCGGGGTCCGTCAATGAGCAGTTCTTC. It encodes CSVMRSGSVNEQFF. The rearrangement joins TRBV29-1 to TRBJ2-1, with TRBD2 as a possible D gene (5 bases). V lost 5 bases and J lost 6, with 17 bases in between. Germline CDR1 SQVTM, CDR2 ANQGSEA. There are 14 residues in the CDR3.

This clone occurred once. The rearrangement uses TRBV9 and TRBJ2-7, with unresolved D. With 0 bases removed from V and 3 bases from J, the gap between germline ends came to 13 bases. CDR1 and CDR2 (germline): SGDLS, YYNGEE. The CDR3 contains 15 residues. The CDR3 protein is CASSVEGSGNYEQYF. The CDR3 DNA sequence: TGTGCCAGCAGCGTAGAAGGTTCGGGTAACTACGAGCAGTACTTC.

This sequence joins TRBV5-5 and TRBJ2-7, with 9 bases matching TRBD1. Germline V gene sequence: CDR1 SGHKS, CDR2 YYEKEE (reference sequence). The ends lost 0 bases at V and 3 bases at J; junction bases unmatched: 4. The CDR3 is 15 amino acids. CDR3 residues: CASSLEGQGGYEQYF. The CDR3 DNA reads as TGTGCCAGCAGCTTGGAGGGACAGGGAGGCTACGAGCAGTACTTC.